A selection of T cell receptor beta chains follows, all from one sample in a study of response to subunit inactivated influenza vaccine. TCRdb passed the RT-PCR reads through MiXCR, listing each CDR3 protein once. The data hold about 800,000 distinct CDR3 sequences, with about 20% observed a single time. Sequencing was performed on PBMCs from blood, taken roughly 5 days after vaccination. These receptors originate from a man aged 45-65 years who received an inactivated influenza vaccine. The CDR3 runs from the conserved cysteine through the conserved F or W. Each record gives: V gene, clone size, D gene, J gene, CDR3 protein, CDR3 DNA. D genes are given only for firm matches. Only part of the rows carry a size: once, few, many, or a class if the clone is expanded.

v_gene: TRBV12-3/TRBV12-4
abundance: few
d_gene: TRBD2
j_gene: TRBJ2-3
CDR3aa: CASRGLRTSGRDTQYF
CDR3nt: TGTGCCAGCAGGGGGCTTCGGACTAGCGGAAGAGATACGCAGTATTTT

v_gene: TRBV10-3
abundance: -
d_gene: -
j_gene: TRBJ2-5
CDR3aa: CAISREPQETQYF
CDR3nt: TGTGCCATCAGTCGGGAGCCTCAAGAGACCCAGTACTTC

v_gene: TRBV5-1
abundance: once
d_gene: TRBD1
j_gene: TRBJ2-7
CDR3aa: CASSSYPGTEFSSYEQYF
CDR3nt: TGCGCCAGCAGCTCCTACCCCGGGACAGAGTTCAGCTCCTACGAGCAGTACTTC

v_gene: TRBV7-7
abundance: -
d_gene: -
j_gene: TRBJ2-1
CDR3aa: CASSLAGKDEQFF
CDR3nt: TGTGCCAGCAGCTTAGCGGGGAAGGATGAGCAGTTCTTC

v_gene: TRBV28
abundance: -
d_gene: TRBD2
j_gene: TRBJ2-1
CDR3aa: CASSPAGLAGRNEQFF
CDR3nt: TGTGCCAGCAGTCCGGCGGGACTAGCGGGCAGAAATGAGCAGTTCTTC

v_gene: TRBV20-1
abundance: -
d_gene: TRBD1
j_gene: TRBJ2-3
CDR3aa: CSATGFTGADTQYF
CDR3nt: TGCAGTGCTACAGGGTTTACAGGGGCAGATACGCAGTATTTT

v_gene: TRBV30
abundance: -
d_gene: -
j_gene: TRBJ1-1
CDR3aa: CAWNGGSTEAFF
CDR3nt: TGTGCCTGGAATGGGGGGTCCACTGAAGCTTTCTTT

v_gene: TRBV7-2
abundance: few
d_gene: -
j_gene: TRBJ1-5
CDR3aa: CASSLGTFYSNQPQHF
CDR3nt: TGTGCCAGCAGCTTAGGGACATTTTATAGCAATCAGCCCCAGCATTTT

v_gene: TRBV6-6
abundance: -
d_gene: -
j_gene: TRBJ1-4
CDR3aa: CASSWAGDEKLFF
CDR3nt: TGTGCCAGCAGTTGGGCAGGGGATGAAAAACTGTTTTTT

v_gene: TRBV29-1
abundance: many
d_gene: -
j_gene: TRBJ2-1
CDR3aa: CSVRLSGYRVSYNEQFF
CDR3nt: TGCAGCGTTAGGTTGTCCGGGTACAGGGTTTCCTACAATGAGCAGTTCTTC

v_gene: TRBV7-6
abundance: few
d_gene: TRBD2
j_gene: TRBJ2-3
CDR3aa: CASSSTGTTFTDTQYF
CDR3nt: TGTGCCAGCAGCTCTACCGGGACTACCTTCACAGATACGCAGTATTTT

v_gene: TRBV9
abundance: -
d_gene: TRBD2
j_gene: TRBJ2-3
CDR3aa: CASSAGSGGGTDTQYF
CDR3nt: TGTGCCAGCAGCGCCGGCAGCGGGGGCGGCACAGATACGCAGTATTTT

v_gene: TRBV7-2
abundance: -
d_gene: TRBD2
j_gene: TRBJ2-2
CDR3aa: CASSLSGMNTGELFF
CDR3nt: TGTGCCAGCAGCTTAAGCGGGATGAACACCGGGGAGCTGTTTTTT

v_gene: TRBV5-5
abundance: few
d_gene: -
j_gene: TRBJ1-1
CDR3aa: CASSEDYTEAFF
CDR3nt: TGTGCCAGCAGCGAGGACTACACTGAAGCTTTCTTT

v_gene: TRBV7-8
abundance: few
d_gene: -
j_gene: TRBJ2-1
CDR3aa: CASSFRRDASYNEQFF
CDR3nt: TGTGCCAGCAGCTTCAGGCGGGATGCCTCCTACAATGAGCAGTTCTTC

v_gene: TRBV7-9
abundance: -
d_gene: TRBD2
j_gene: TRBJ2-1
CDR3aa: CASSHTSGRYPEQFF
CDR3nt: TGTGCCAGCAGCCACACTAGCGGGAGATACCCTGAGCAGTTCTTC

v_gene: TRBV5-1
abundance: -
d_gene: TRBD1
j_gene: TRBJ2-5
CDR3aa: CASRRTGGVYGETQYF
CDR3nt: TGCGCCAGCAGGAGGACAGGGGGCGTATACGGAGAGACCCAGTACTTC

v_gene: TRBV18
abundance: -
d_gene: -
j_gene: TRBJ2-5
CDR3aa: CASSPPQVQETQYF
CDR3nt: TGTGCCAGCTCACCACCCCAGGTTCAAGAGACCCAGTACTTC

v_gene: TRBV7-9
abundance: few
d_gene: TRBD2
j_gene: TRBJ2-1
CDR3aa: CASSLGGAGGLYNEQFF
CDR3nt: TGTGCCAGCAGCTTAGGGGGAGCGGGGGGGCTCTACAATGAGCAGTTCTTC

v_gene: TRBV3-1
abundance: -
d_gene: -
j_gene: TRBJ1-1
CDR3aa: CASSRLDWNTEAFF
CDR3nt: TGTGCCAGCAGCCGATTGGACTGGAACACTGAAGCTTTCTTT

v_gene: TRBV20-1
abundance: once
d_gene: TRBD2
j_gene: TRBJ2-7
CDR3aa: CSARPGTSGSWPYEQYF
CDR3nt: TGCAGTGCTAGACCTGGGACTAGCGGGAGCTGGCCCTACGAGCAGTACTTC

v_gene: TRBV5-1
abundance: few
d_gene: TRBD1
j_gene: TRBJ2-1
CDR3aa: CASSLWTGGEQFF
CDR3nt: TGCGCCAGCAGCTTGTGGACAGGGGGCGAGCAGTTCTTC

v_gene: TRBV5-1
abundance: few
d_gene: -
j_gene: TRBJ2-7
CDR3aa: CASSLVTGGTYEQYF
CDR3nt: TGCGCCAGCAGCTTGGTTACTGGCGGAACCTACGAGCAGTACTTC

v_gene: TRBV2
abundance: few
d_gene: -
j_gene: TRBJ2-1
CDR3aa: CASSPGRLGQFF
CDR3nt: TGTGCCAGCAGTCCAGGCCGGTTAGGGCAGTTCTTC

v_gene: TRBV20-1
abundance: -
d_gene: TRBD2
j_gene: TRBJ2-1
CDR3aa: CSANPGLLSSYNEQFF
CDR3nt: TGCAGTGCTAATCCGGGACTATTAAGCTCCTACAATGAGCAGTTCTTC

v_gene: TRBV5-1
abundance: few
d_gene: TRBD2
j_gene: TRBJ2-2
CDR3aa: CASSSIAGAHTGELFF
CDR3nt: TGCGCCAGCAGCTCAATAGCGGGGGCCCACACCGGGGAGCTGTTTTTT

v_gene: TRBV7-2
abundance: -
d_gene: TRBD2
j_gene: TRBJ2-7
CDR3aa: CASSLWEGPYEQYF
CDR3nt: TGTGCCAGCAGCTTATGGGAGGGCCCCTACGAGCAGTACTTC

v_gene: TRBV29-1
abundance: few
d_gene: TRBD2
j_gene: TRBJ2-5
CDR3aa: CSVEDRGLAGGELWSETQYF
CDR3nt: TGCAGCGTTGAAGATCGTGGACTAGCGGGAGGAGAGCTTTGGTCGGAGACCCAGTACTTC

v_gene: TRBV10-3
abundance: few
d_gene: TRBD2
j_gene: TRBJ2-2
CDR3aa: CAMGGQAGTGELFF
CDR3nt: TGTGCCATGGGTGGCCAAGCGGGGACCGGGGAGCTGTTTTTT

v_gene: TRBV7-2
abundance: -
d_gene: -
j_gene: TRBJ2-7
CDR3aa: CASSLGQAPRGREF
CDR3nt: TGTGCCAGCAGCTTAGGACAGGCCCCAAGGGGTAGGGAGTTC

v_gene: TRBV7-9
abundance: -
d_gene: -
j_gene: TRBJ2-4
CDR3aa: CASTRGAGNIQYF
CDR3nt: TGTGCCAGCACGCGGGGCGCGGGAAACATTCAGTACTTC

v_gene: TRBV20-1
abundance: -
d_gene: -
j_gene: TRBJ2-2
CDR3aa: CRDTGDGNTGELFF
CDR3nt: TGCAGAGATACCGGGGACGGGAACACCGGGGAGCTGTTTTTT

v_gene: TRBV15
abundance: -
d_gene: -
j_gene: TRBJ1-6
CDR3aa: CATSRGLSRANSPLHF
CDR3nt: TGTGCCACCAGCAGAGGTCTCAGCAGGGCTAATTCACCCCTCCACTTT

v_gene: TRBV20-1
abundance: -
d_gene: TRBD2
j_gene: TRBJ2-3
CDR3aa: CSARSLARSRAPDTQYF
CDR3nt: TGCAGTGCTAGGTCACTAGCGCGCTCGAGGGCCCCAGATACGCAGTATTTT

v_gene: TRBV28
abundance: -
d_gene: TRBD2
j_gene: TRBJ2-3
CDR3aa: CASSLAGVFTDTQYF
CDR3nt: TGTGCCAGCAGTTTAGCGGGGGTATTCACAGATACGCAGTATTTT

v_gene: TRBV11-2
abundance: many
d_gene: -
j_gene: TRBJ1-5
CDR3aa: CASSWGTEQPQHF
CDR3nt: TGTGCCAGCAGCTGGGGGACCGAACAGCCCCAGCATTTT

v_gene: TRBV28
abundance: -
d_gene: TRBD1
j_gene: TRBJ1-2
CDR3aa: CASSLFTDRDRFGYTF
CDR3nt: TGTGCCAGCAGTTTGTTTACGGACAGGGATAGGTTTGGCTACACCTTC

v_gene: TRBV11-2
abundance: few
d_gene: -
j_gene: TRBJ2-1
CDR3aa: CASSRFSGESYNEQFF
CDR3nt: TGTGCCAGCAGCCGGTTTAGCGGTGAATCCTACAATGAGCAGTTCTTC

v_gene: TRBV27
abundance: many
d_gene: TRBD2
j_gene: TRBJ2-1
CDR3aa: CASSESGTSGTVEQFF
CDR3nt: TGTGCCAGCAGTGAATCCGGGACTAGCGGGACAGTTGAGCAGTTCTTC

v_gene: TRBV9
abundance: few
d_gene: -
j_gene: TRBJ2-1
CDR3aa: CASSGRGTSYNEQFF
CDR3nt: TGTGCCAGCAGCGGACGGGGGACTTCTTACAATGAGCAGTTCTTC

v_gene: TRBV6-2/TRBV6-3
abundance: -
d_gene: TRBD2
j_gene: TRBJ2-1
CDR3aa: CASRSGRPYNEQFF
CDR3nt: TGTGCCAGCAGAAGCGGGAGGCCCTACAATGAGCAGTTCTTC

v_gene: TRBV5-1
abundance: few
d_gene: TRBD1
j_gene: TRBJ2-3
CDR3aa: CASSFPGGDTQYF
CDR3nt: TGCGCCAGCAGTTTTCCAGGGGGAGATACGCAGTATTTT

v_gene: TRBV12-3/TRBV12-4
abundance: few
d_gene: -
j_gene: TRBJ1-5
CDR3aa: CASRDRDQPQHF
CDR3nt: TGTGCCAGCAGGGACCGGGATCAGCCCCAGCATTTT

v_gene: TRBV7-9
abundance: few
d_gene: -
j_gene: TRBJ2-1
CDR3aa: CASSWGSEQFF
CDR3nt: TGTGCCAGCAGCTGGGGTAGTGAGCAGTTCTTC

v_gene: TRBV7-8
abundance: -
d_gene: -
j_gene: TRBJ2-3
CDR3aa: CASSPGLGVLTQYF
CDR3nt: TGTGCCAGCAGCCCAGGACTGGGGGTCCTGACGCAGTATTTT

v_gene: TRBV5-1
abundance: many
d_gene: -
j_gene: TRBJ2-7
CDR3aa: CASSLDLPGDEQYF
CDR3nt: TGCGCCAGCAGCTTGGACCTCCCGGGGGACGAGCAGTACTTC

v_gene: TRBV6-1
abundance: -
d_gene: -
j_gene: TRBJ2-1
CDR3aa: CASSQFMSSYNEQFF
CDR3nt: TGTGCCAGCAGTCAGTTCATGAGCTCCTACAATGAGCAGTTCTTC

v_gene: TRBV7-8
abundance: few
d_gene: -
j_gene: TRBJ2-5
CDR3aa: CASSRFRLAARLQETQYF
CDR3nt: TGTGCCAGCAGCCGATTTAGGCTGGCGGCGCGCCTCCAAGAGACCCAGTACTTC

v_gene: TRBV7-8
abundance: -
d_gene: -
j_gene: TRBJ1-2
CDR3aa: CASSPRQAANYGYTF
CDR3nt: TGTGCCAGCAGCCCAAGACAGGCCGCTAACTATGGCTACACCTTC

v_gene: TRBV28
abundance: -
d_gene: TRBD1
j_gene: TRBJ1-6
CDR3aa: CASRNQGARNSPLHF
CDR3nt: TGTGCCAGCAGAAATCAGGGGGCGCGGAATTCACCCCTCCACTTT

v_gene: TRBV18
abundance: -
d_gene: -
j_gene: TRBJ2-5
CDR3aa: CASSPSGARETQYF
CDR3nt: TGTGCCAGCTCACCATCTGGGGCAAGGGAGACCCAGTACTTC

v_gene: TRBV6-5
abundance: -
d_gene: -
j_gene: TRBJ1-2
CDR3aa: CASKEGIGYTF
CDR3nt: TGTGCCAGCAAAGAGGGGATCGGCTACACCTTC

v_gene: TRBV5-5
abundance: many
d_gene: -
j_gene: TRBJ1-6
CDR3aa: CASSLADFNSPLHF
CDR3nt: TGTGCCAGCAGCTTGGCCGACTTCAACTCACCCCTCCACTTT

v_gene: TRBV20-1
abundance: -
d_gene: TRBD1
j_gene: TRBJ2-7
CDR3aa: CSARRVGQGDSYEQYF
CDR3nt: TGCAGTGCTAGGAGGGTGGGACAGGGGGACTCCTACGAGCAGTACTTC

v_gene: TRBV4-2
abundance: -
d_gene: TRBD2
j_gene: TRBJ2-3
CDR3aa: CASSPRTSGGTDTQYF
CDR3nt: TGTGCCAGCAGCCCACGGACTAGCGGGGGAACAGATACGCAGTATTTT